In its sample, the clone carrying this TCR beta chain was seen many times. Antigen: not known. These data come from a study of glioma-infiltrating T cells. The iRepertoire nested amplicon-rescue multiplex PCR amplified TCR alpha and beta CDR3s from RNA. In TCRdb, the multiplex PCR reads were re-called with MiXCR into one record per CDR3 protein. The sample lists 100,000 to 150,000 distinct CDR3 sequences; 20% to 25% were seen once. Study-level results: Very few CDR3 sequences were shared between tissue and blood.

After removal of 5 bases from V and 4 bases from J, the junction contained 6 bases not matched to a gene. Germline values: CDR1 SEHNR, CDR2 FQNEAQ (reference sequence). The CDR3 is made up of 16 amino acids. This chain joins TRBV7-9 and TRBJ2-3; 13 nucleotides agree with TRBD2. Material for sequencing was glioma tissue, nonneoplastic brain tissue, or PBMCs (not recorded which). The TCR was taken from a human donor with low-grade glioma or glioblastoma, undergoing nonglioma brain surgery, or in good health (not recorded which). CDR3: CASSQGTSGIPDTQYF. In nucleotides, the CDR3 is TGTGCCAGCAGCCAGGGGACTAGCGGGATCCCAGATACGCAGTATTTT.